The 17 T cell receptor beta chains in this list originate from one sample, sequenced in a study of blood T cell repertoires in COVID-19. The method was immunoSEQ multiplex PCR; TCRdb's version includes in-frame clones alone and lacks a portion of them. The repertoire has 430,000 or so clones, over 75% of them found once; the top ten carry approximately 1.5%. Sequences were obtained from PBMCs or T cells enriched from blood (not recorded which). These receptor sequences come from a woman aged 18-30 years who had been exposed to COVID-19.

The chain has TRBV20-1 and TRBJ2-1; TRBD2 matches 15 bases. Germline CDR1 DFQATT, CDR2 SNEGSKA (reference sequence). This CDR3 contains 15 residues. V lost 3 bases and J lost 8; bases outside the gene matches: 5. CDR3 in amino acids: CSASGLAGGIYEQFF. The CDR3 DNA reads TGCAGTGCTAGTGGACTAGCGGGAGGGATCTATGAGCAGTTCTTC.

This clone was found once. V gene TRBV3-1 (or the pseudogene TRBV3-2) combines with J gene TRBJ2-7; perhaps TRBD2 as D (6 bases). The CDR3 consists of 18 residues. Germline CDR1 reads LGHDT; CDR2 reads YNNKEL (reference sequence). V was pared by 4 bases and J by 4 bases, with 26 bases between. Here the CDR3 reads CASSPFLVPATEGYEQYF. The DNA of the CDR3 is TGTGCCAGCAGCCCGTTCCTGGTCCCTGCGACGGAGGGATACGAGCAGTACTTC.

V is TRBV5-1 and J is TRBJ2-3; 7 bases fit TRBD2. V gave up 0 bases and J gave up 7 bases; unmatched junction bases: 11. CDR1 SGHRS and CDR2 YFSETQ come from the germline V gene. CDR3 length equals 16 residues. The CDR3 nucleotides are TGCGCCAGCAGCTTGGATGGTGGCGGGGGTTCGTATACGCAGTATTTT. It translates to CASSLDGGGGSYTQYF.

This chain connects TRBV6-1 to TRBJ2-1; the match to TRBD2 covers 13 bases. Per the germline V gene, CDR1 is MNHNS and CDR2 is SASEGT. Trimming cost V 5 bases and J 12 bases; bases outside gene matches: 4. This CDR3 comprises 13 residues. CDR3 region: CASSSRLAGGQFF. In DNA form, the CDR3 reads TGTGCCAGCAGTTCCCGACTAGCGGGGGGGCAGTTCTTC.

The chain links TRBV28 to TRBJ2-5; D might be TRBD1 (5 bases). The germline V and J ends were trimmed by 6 bases and 4 bases, with 18 bases remaining between them. There are 15 residues in the CDR3. The germline V gene has CDR1 MDHEN and CDR2 SYDVKM. The CDR3 reads CASSHDSLRRETQYF. The DNA of the CDR3 is TGTGCCAGCAGCCATGACAGTTTGAGGCGAGAGACCCAGTACTTC.

J is TRBJ2-1 and V is TRBV7-9, with no clear D. The ends were cut back, 6 bases at V and 4 bases at J, with 16 bases in the middle. The CDR3 loop spans 15 amino acids. Germline V CDR1 and CDR2: SEHNR, FQNEAQ (reference sequence). The CDR3 here is CASRFPGPVYNEQFF. In DNA, the CDR3 is TGTGCCAGCAGGTTCCCCGGTCCCGTTTACAATGAGCAGTTCTTC. The whole variable domain, remainder taken from reference TRBV7-9 and TRBJ2-1, is DTGVSQNPRHKITKRGQNVTFRCDPISEHNRLYWYRQTLGQGPEFLTYFQNEAQLEKSRLLSDRFSAERPKGSFSTLEIQRTEQGDSAMYLCASRFPGPVYNEQFFGPGTRLTVL.

Concerning this clone itself: The sample carries other DNA sequences with the same CDR3. The chain links TRBV18 to TRBJ1-5; D might be TRBD1 (5 bases). The germline V gene has CDR1 KGHSH and CDR2 LQKENI. With 3 bases removed from V and 2 bases from J, the gap between germline ends came to 8 bases. The CDR3 is made up of 14 amino acids. The CDR3 loop is CASSPSGGNQPQHF. The CDR3 bases are TGTGCCAGCTCACCTTCGGGGGGCAATCAGCCCCAGCATTTT.

The chain has TRBV2 and TRBJ1-2; D remains unclear. Trimming pared 4 bases from V and 4 bases from J, leaving 10 bases between. The CDR3 has 13 amino acids. Germline V gives CDR1 SNHLY, CDR2 FYNNEI. The CDR3 DNA is TGTGCCAGCAGTGCGGCAGCGGCCTATGGCTACACCTTC. Translating gives CASSAAAAYGYTF. Supplemented by reference TRBV2 and TRBJ1-2, the full variable domain reads EPEVTQTPSHQVTQMGQEVILRCVPISNHLYFYWYRQILGQKVEFLVSFYNNEISEKSEIFDDQFSVERPDGSNFTLKIRSTKLEDSAMYFCASSAAAAYGYTFGSGTRLTVV.

The chain carries TRBV4-1 and TRBJ1-1; 8 nucleotides align to TRBD1. Germline assignment: CDR1 MGHRA and CDR2 YSYEKL. J was trimmed by 9 bases and V by 8 bases; bases with no gene match: 11. The CDR3 is 13 residues long. The CDR3 loop is CASGVGTGGKAFF. CDR3 sequence (DNA): TGCGCCAGCGGAGTAGGGACAGGTGGTAAAGCTTTCTTT.

V is TRBV7-2 and J is TRBJ1-6; 9 bases fit TRBD1. The CDR3 runs to 15 residues. V lost 5 bases to trimming and J lost 10 bases; unmatched junction nucleotides: 9. Germline assignment: CDR1 SGHTA and CDR2 FQGNSA. DNA for the CDR3: TGTGCCAGCAGCGCAACGACAGGGGGAGGGTCACCCCTCCACTTT. It is translated as CASSATTGGGSPLHF.

V gene TRBV15 combines with J gene TRBJ2-5; possibly TRBD2 for D (5 bases). CDR1 LNHNV and CDR2 YYDKDF come from the germline V gene (reference sequence). The length of the CDR3 is 13 residues. V was shortened by 4 bases and J by 2 bases, with 8 bases between the two germline ends. CDR3 DNA sequence: TGTGCCACCAGCATTTCGGGGCAAGAGACCCAGTACTTC. It translates to CATSISGQETQYF.

This chain uses TRBV7-9 with TRBJ2-3; 9 bases map to TRBD1. This CDR3 has 15 residues. The germline V gene has CDR1 SEHNR and CDR2 FQNEAQ (reference sequence). The V gene end was trimmed by 4 bases and the J gene end by 3 bases; junction bases not matched to a gene: 5. The CDR3 DNA is TGTGCCAGCAGCTATTACAGGGGGCAAACAGATACGCAGTATTTT. This translates into CASSYYRGQTDTQYF.

CDR3 nucleotide sequence: TGTGCCAGCAGCCCGGGATCCGATGAAAAACTGTTTTTT. Translated, it gives CASSPGSDEKLFF. J is TRBJ1-4 and V is TRBV5-6; D is unclear. V was shortened by 4 bases and J by 6 bases, with 10 bases between the two germline ends. Germline V CDR1 and CDR2: SGHDT, YYEEEE. The CDR3 length is 13 residues.

This chain connects TRBV6-6 to TRBJ2-7, with 12 bases lining up with TRBD1. Germline lookup yields CDR1 MNHNY and CDR2 SVGAGI (reference sequence). V trimming: 4 bases; J trimming: 4 bases; junction bases outside the gene matches: 8. CDR3 length: 16 residues. This chain's CDR3 is CASSFSGQGARYEQYF. In DNA form, the CDR3 reads TGTGCCAGCAGTTTCTCGGGACAGGGGGCGCGATACGAGCAGTACTTC.

V usage is TRBV5-1 and J usage is TRBJ2-7, with a tentative D call TRBD2 (6 bases). V gave up 3 bases and J gave up 6 bases, with 16 bases separating them. CDR3 length: 14 residues. Germline V gene data show CDR1 as SGHRS and CDR2 as YFSETQ. CDR3 coding DNA: TGCGCCAGCAGCTCGCACGTGGACGGGGGCGAGCAGTACTTC. Protein sequence: CASSSHVDGGEQYF.

The rearrangement links TRBV4-2 to TRBJ2-1; 9 bases align to TRBD2. The CDR3 is 16 amino acids. Germline CDR1 is LGHNA and CDR2 is YNFKEQ. Trimming took 0 bases from V and 4 from J; bases not matched to a gene: 4. This chain's CDR3 is CASSQDPTSGYNEQFF. In DNA, the CDR3 is TGTGCCAGCAGCCAAGATCCCACTAGCGGGTACAATGAGCAGTTCTTC.

V usage is TRBV5-1 and J usage is TRBJ2-1, with 8 nucleotides matching TRBD2. With V trimmed by 1 base and J by 9 bases, 9 bases remained unmatched. The CDR3 totals 15 residues. Germline V gene data show CDR1 as SGHRS and CDR2 as YFSETQ. CDR3 amino acids: CASSLTAGGLLEQFF. In DNA form, the CDR3 reads TGCGCCAGCAGCTTGACGGCGGGGGGCTTACTTGAGCAGTTCTTC.